This TCR beta chain was captured in a study of blood T cell repertoires in COVID-19. Across the whole study: COVID-19 samples, acute and convalescent, were from the United States, Italy and Spain. PBMCs, B-cell-depleted T cells, or T cells provided the cDNA or gDNA that made up the material.

Germline CDR1 KGHSH, CDR2 LQKENI. The CDR3 is 15 amino acids. The V gene lost 2 bases and the J gene lost 3 bases, with 14 bases spanning the gap. In the source study's methods: Estimation of nucleated cell counts was performed using reference gene primer amplification. Produced via immunoSEQ multiplex PCR; TCRdb's table is partial and in-frame only. V and J calls and clone size are those listed in that table; D and trimming were worked out from the DNA. The sample shows approximately 24,000 clones, 80% to 90% of them seen only once. This sequence originates from a human donor with active COVID-19. The donor label of this sample is uncertain. The source material was peripheral blood. The V and J genes are TRBV18 and TRBJ2-7; D is unclear. This chain's CDR3 is CASSPAIQTGYEQYF. As DNA, the CDR3 is TGTGCCAGCTCACCAGCCATCCAAACCGGCTACGAGCAGTACTTC.